This T cell receptor (beta chain) was recovered during a study of identifying expanded T cells in peripheral blood. The study's findings and limits: Clone count variance between two-week samples rose with total template count. Differentially abundant clones: about 1.2 between replicates, roughly 16 at around 14 days, roughly 18 at four.

No infections or other immune events were documented during collection. In regard to this clone: Its antigen is undetermined.

V was pared by 1 base and J by 6 bases, with 1 base of the junction left unmatched. CDR3 size: 14 residues. Germline CDR1 SGHAT, CDR2 FQNNGV. The repertoire was sequenced with immunoSEQ multiplex PCR; TCRdb's copy has only in-frame clones and lacks some. Among more than 50,000 clones listed, around 83% were seen once. The sample was blood. The chain employs TRBV11-2 and TRBJ2-2; 8 positions match TRBD2. The TCR was taken from a person aged 18 to 70 in good health. CDR3 bases: TGTGCCAGCAGCTTAGCGGGGGGGGCCGGGGAGCTGTTTTTT. It encodes CASSLAGGAGELFF.